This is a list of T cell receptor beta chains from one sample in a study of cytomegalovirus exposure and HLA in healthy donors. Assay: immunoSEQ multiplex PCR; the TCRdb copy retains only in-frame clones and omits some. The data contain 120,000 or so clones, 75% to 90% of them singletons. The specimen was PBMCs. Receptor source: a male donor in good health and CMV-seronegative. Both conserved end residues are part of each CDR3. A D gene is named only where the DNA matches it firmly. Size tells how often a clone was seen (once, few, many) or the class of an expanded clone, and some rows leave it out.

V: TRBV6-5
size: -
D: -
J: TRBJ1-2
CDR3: CATLKGRGYTF
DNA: TGTGCCACCCTAAAGGGGCGAGGATACACCTTC

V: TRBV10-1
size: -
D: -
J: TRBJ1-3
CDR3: CATSHWGNTIYF
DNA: TGCGCCACTAGCCATTGGGGAAACACCATATATTTT

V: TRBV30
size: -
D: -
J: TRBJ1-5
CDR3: CAWSVGVAQHF
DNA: TGTGCCTGGAGTGTCGGTGTGGCCCAGCATTTT

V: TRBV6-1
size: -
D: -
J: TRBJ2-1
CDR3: CASPKPGGSYNEQFF
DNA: TGTGCCAGCCCTAAACCTGGTGGCTCCTACAATGAGCAGTTCTTC

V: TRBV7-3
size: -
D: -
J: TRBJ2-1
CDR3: CASSLYRSSYNEQFF
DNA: TGTGCCAGCAGCTTATATAGGAGCTCCTACAATGAGCAGTTCTTC

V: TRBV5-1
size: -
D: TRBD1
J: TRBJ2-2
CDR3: CASEDQTGPAGELFF
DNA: TGCGCCAGCGAAGATCAGACAGGGCCGGCCGGGGAGCTGTTTTTT

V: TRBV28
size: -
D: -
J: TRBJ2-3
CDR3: CASMTPSHKGTDTQYF
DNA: TGTGCCAGCATGACCCCTAGTCATAAGGGGACAGATACGCAGTATTTT

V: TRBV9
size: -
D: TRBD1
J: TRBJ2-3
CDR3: CASSTLQGVLTDTQYF
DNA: TGTGCCAGCTCAACGTTACAGGGGGTGTTGACAGATACGCAGTATTTT

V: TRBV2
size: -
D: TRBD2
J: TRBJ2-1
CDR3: CASRTSGGYDEQFF
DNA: TGTGCCAGCAGGACTAGCGGGGGCTATGATGAGCAGTTCTTC

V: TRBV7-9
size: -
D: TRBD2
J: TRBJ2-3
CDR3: CASRGLAGPTDTQYF
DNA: TGTGCCAGCAGGGGGCTAGCGGGGCCCACAGATACGCAGTATTTT

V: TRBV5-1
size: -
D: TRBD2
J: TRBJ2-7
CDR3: CASKREGSSYEQYF
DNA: TGCGCCAGCAAGAGGGAGGGTAGCTCCTACGAGCAGTACTTC

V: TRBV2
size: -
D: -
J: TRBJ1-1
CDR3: CASGRDSNTEAFF
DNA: TGTGCCAGCGGCAGGGATTCGAACACTGAAGCTTTCTTT

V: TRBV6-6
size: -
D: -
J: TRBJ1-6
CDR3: CASSPAQGLGNSPLHF
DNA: TGTGCCAGCAGTCCCGCCCAGGGTCTGGGTAATTCACCCCTCCACTTT

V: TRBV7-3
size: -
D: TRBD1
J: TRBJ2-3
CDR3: CASSSGQGGTDTQYF
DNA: TGTGCCAGCAGCTCGGGACAGGGAGGTACAGATACGCAGTATTTT

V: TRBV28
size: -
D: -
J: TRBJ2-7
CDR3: CASSSRGTSFHEQYF
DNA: TGTGCCAGCAGTTCCCGGGGTACTTCTTTCCACGAGCAGTACTTC

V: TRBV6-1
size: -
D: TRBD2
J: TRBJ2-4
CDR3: CASSEGLWVIQYF
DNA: TGTGCCAGCAGTGAGGGACTATGGGTCATTCAGTACTTC

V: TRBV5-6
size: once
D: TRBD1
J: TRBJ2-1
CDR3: CASSPRDRVLFEQFF
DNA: TGTGCCAGCAGTCCCCGGGACAGGGTCCTGTTTGAGCAGTTCTTC

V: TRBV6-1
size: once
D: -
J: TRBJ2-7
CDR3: CASRQGFSYEQYF
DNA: TGTGCCAGCAGACAGGGATTTTCCTACGAGCAGTACTTC